Shown below are 30 T cell receptor beta chains from a single sample sequenced in a study of technical replicates of blood from a few donors. TCRdb's copy holds only in-frame clones and misses some; the assay was immunoSEQ multiplex PCR. This sample has 55,000 to 75,000 clones, with over 90% found just once. Sequencing used PBMCs. The receptor set was obtained from a human donor in good health. Some clones in this sample may be carry-over from other donors' samples.

The chain employs TRBV5-1 and TRBJ1-5; 7 positions match TRBD1. Trimming cost V 0 bases and J 6 bases; bases outside gene matches: 3. This CDR3 has 14 amino acids. Germline V gene sequence: CDR1 SGHRS, CDR2 YFSETQ. The CDR3 sequence: CASSLDRGGQPQHF. The DNA for the CDR3 is TGCGCCAGCAGCTTGGACAGGGGTGGTCAGCCCCAGCATTTT.

The chain uses TRBV18 and TRBJ2-4, with a possible D match to TRBD1 (6 bases). This CDR3 has 13 residues. The V and J ends lost 1 base and 5 bases respectively, with 6 bases between them. The germline V gene has CDR1 KGHSH and CDR2 LQKENI. The CDR3 region has the DNA TGTGCCAGCTCACCACAGGGGGAAAACATTCAGTACTTC. This sequence encodes CASSPQGENIQYF.

The genes are TRBV29-1 and TRBJ2-7; 9 nucleotides line up with TRBD1. Looked up from germline, CDR1 is SQVTM and CDR2 is ANQGSEA. The ends lost 7 bases at V and 5 bases at J; junction bases unmatched: 3. This CDR3 is 11 amino acids long. Written as DNA, the CDR3 is TGCAGCGGGACAGGGGCCAACGAGCAGTACTTC. Translation: CSGTGANEQYF.

This chain joins TRBV6-1 and TRBJ1-5; tentative D call: TRBD1 (5 bases). This CDR3 is built from 13 residues. The germline gives CDR1 MNHNS, CDR2 SASEGT. V was cut by 2 bases and J by 8 bases, with 10 bases left in between. The CDR3 is CASSETAREPQHF. Written as DNA, the CDR3 is TGTGCCAGCAGTGAAACAGCCAGGGAGCCCCAGCATTTT.

The chain employs TRBV4-3 and TRBJ2-5, with TRBD2 matching over 7 bases. CDR3 length equals 16 residues. V gave up 1 base and J gave up 5 bases; unmatched junction bases: 10. CDR1 and CDR2 (germline): LGHNA, YSLEER. The DNA for the CDR3 is TGCGCCAGCAGCCAAGTGGGAGGGGTGGGTCGGGAGACCCAGTACTTC. Its translation is CASSQVGGVGRETQYF.

The V call is TRBV2, the J call TRBJ1-2; 9 nucleotides align to TRBD1. Per the germline V gene, CDR1 is SNHLY and CDR2 is FYNNEI. V was clipped by 7 bases and J by 6 bases; unmatched bases: 9. CDR3 length: 14 residues. CDR3 sequence reads: CASNTDRGGHGYTF. In nucleotides, the CDR3 is TGTGCCAGCAACACGGACAGGGGAGGGCATGGCTACACCTTC.

The chain combines TRBV6-6 with TRBJ1-1; no firm D call. V dropped 7 bases and J dropped 4 bases, with 10 bases sitting between them. CDR1 and CDR2 from the germline V gene are MNHNY and SVGAGI (reference sequence). The CDR3 runs 12 residues. The DNA of the CDR3 is TGTGCCAGCAAGCGGGATAGCACTGAAGCTTTCTTT. Protein product: CASKRDSTEAFF.

CDR3 nucleotide sequence: TGCAGCGTTGAAAACGACAGGGACTATGGCTACACCTTC. This translates into CSVENDRDYGYTF. The V gene is TRBV29-1, the J gene TRBJ1-2; 7 bases map to TRBD1. Trimming cost V 2 bases and J 3 bases; bases outside gene matches: 3. Germline values: CDR1 SQVTM, CDR2 ANQGSEA. The length of the CDR3 is 13 residues.

The rearrangement joins TRBV27 to TRBJ2-7, with TRBD2 matching 11 bases. Germline CDR1 reads MNHEY; CDR2 reads SMNVEV (reference sequence). With V trimmed by 5 bases and J by 2 bases, 5 bases remained unmatched. The CDR3 runs to 15 residues. CDR3 coding DNA: TGTGCCAGCAGTATAGCGGGGGGGACCCCCTACGAGCAGTACTTC. Translation gives CASSIAGGTPYEQYF.

The chain uses TRBV25-1 and TRBJ1-2, with D uncertain. The ends were cut back, 1 base at V and 7 bases at J, with 13 bases in the middle. Germline values: CDR1 MGHDK, CDR2 SYGVNS. The CDR3 extends over 14 amino acids. CDR3 protein: CASSESNLVGGYTF. CDR3 nucleotide sequence: TGTGCCAGCAGTGAATCCAACCTAGTCGGTGGCTACACCTTC.

The V and J genes are TRBV11-2 and TRBJ2-1; TRBD2 matches 10 bases. The CDR3 spans 18 residues. J lost 9 bases, V lost 1 base, and 15 bases had no gene match. Germline V gene sequence: CDR1 SGHAT, CDR2 FQNNGV. The DNA for the CDR3 is TGTGCCAGCAGCTTAGTCCCTTCACTAGCGGGAACTAACGGTGAGCAGTTCTTC. Encoded protein: CASSLVPSLAGTNGEQFF.

This clone occurred once. CDR3 sequence (DNA): TGTGCCACCGAGATCGACAGGGCCACTGAAGCTTTCTTT. Translating it yields CATEIDRATEAFF. The chain links TRBV10-3 to TRBJ1-1, with 7 bases that match TRBD1. The CDR3 has 13 amino acids. V lost 10 bases and J lost 4; bases outside the gene matches: 9. CDR1 is ENHRY, CDR2 SYGVKD, per germline.

In DNA form, the CDR3 reads TGCGCCAGCAGCCAAAGGAGCTCCTACAATGAGCAGTTCTTC. Protein sequence: CASSQRSSYNEQFF. The chain employs TRBV4-3 and TRBJ2-1; D is unresolved. Germline-derived CDR1 and CDR2 are LGHNA and YSLEER. V lost 2 bases, J lost 0 bases, and 5 bases lay in between. The CDR3 runs 14 residues.

The chain couples TRBV18 to TRBJ1-2, with 9 nucleotides matching TRBD1. The J segment lost 0 bases and the V segment lost 6 bases, leaving 14 bases of the junction unmatched. Germline V gives CDR1 KGHSH, CDR2 LQKENI. The CDR3 length is 18 residues. CDR3 nucleotide sequence: TGTGCCAGCTCTTCCACCCAGGGACAGGGAGGAGCTAACTATGGCTACACCTTC. This sequence encodes CASSSTQGQGGANYGYTF.

In this sample, this clone turned up once. The genes are TRBV4-1 and TRBJ2-7, with TRBD1 matching 7 bases. The V gene end was trimmed by 0 bases and the J gene end by 2 bases; junction bases not matched to a gene: 7. Germline V gives CDR1 MGHRA, CDR2 YSYEKL. The CDR3 loop spans 16 amino acids. The DNA of the CDR3 is TGCGCCAGCAGCCAAGATGTAGCAGGGGGAGCCTACGAGCAGTACTTC. Protein: CASSQDVAGGAYEQYF.

J is TRBJ2-7 and V is TRBV29-1, with 8 bases fitting TRBD1. The CDR3 has 13 residues. Germline V gene lookup returns CDR1 SQVTM and CDR2 ANQGSEA. V lost 7 bases, J lost 3 bases, and 8 bases stayed unmatched. The CDR3 bases are TGCAGCGGAGGACAGGGCAATAGCTACGAGCAGTACTTC. Residues: CSGGQGNSYEQYF.

V and J are TRBV11-2 and TRBJ2-1, with 10 bases aligning to TRBD2. Looked up from germline, CDR1 is SGHAT and CDR2 is FQNNGV. This CDR3 is 15 amino acids long. With V trimmed by 5 bases and J by 9 bases, 10 bases remained unmatched. CDR3 protein: CASSIPGLATIEQFF. CDR3 nucleotide sequence: TGTGCCAGCAGCATTCCGGGACTAGCGACAATTGAGCAGTTCTTC.

This clone was observed a single time. The chain has TRBV19 and TRBJ2-5; 9 nucleotides line up with TRBD2. CDR3 length equals 15 residues. Germline values: CDR1 LNHDA, CDR2 SQIVND (reference sequence). Germline trimming cut 3 bases from V and 4 bases from J; bases unmatched to any gene: 6. CDR3 region: CASSIGASGTETQYF. CDR3 coding DNA: TGTGCCAGTAGTATTGGGGCTAGCGGGACAGAGACCCAGTACTTC.

In this sample, this clone turned up once. The J gene is TRBJ1-2, the V gene TRBV2; D remains ambiguous. The CDR3 length is 14 residues. Trimming stripped 7 bases from V and 0 bases from J, with 12 bases between. The germline CDR1 and CDR2 sequences are SNHLY and FYNNEI. This CDR3 reads CASTGDPTNYGYTF. As DNA, the CDR3 is TGTGCCAGCACTGGAGATCCCACTAACTATGGCTACACCTTC.

This chain uses TRBV19 with TRBJ2-2; 9 bases line up with TRBD1. Germline CDR1 and CDR2: LNHDA and SQIVND (reference sequence). The CDR3 runs 16 residues. V gave up 2 bases and J gave up 4 bases; unmatched junction bases: 5. The CDR3 nucleotides read TGTGCCAGTAGTATAAGGACAGGGGATGGCACCGGGGAGCTGTTTTTT. As protein: CASSIRTGDGTGELFF.

The chain links TRBV4-3 to TRBJ2-7; the match to TRBD2 covers 12 bases. Germline values: CDR1 LGHNA, CDR2 YSLEER. The CDR3 is 17 residues long. Losses at the gene ends were 0 bases for V and 3 bases for J; bases not matched to a gene: 6. The CDR3 protein is CASSQEPGLAGRYEQYF. CDR3 in DNA: TGCGCCAGCAGCCAAGAACCCGGACTAGCGGGACGCTACGAGCAGTACTTC.

The J gene is TRBJ2-2, the V gene TRBV5-6; perhaps TRBD1 as D (6 bases). CDR1 is SGHDT and CDR2 is YYEEEE in the germline V gene. V was shortened by 0 bases and J by 0 bases, with 6 bases between the two germline ends. This CDR3 has 15 amino acids. CDR3 DNA sequence: TGTGCCAGCAGCTTGGACAGGGCGAACACCGGGGAGCTGTTTTTT. It is translated as CASSLDRANTGELFF.

This clone ranks as large (0.1 to 1%). The chain is built from TRBV13 and TRBJ1-1; TRBD1 aligns across 9 bases. V lost 4 bases and J lost 7; bases outside the gene matches: 4. Germline values: CDR1 PRHDT, CDR2 FYEKMQ (reference sequence). The CDR3 is 13 residues long. This CDR3 reads CASSSGQGREAFF. CDR3 bases: TGTGCCAGCAGCTCGGGACAGGGCCGTGAAGCTTTCTTT.

V gene TRBV7-2 combines with J gene TRBJ1-5; D gene uncertain. Germline V gene data show CDR1 as SGHTA and CDR2 as FQGNSA. The CDR3 loop spans 14 amino acids. V was shortened by 1 base and J by 6 bases, with 10 bases between the two germline ends. CDR3 sequence reads: CASSLGGTTQPQHF. DNA of the CDR3: TGTGCCAGCAGCTTAGGAGGAACCACTCAGCCCCAGCATTTT.

The CDR3 region has the DNA TGTGCCAGCCGGTTAACGGGTAGCATTCAGTACTTC. Protein product: CASRLTGSIQYF. The chain links TRBV5-5 to TRBJ2-4, with D uncertain. Germline V gives CDR1 SGHKS, CDR2 YYEKEE (reference sequence). Trimming removed 7 bases at V and 9 bases at J, with 14 bases between. CDR3 size: 12 residues.

The genes are TRBV15 and TRBJ2-7, with D possibly being TRBD2 (6 bases). Germline CDR1 is LNHNV and CDR2 is YYDKDF (reference sequence). With 3 bases removed from V and 4 bases from J, the gap between germline ends came to 13 bases. CDR3 length equals 14 residues. CDR3 bases: TGTGCCACCAGCAGGTCGGCGGGGAGGTACGAGCAGTACTTC. It codes for CATSRSAGRYEQYF. Full variable domain (remainder filled in from reference TRBV15 and TRBJ2-7): DAMVIQNPRYQVTQFGKPVTLSCSQTLNHNVMYWYQQKSSQAPKLLFHYYDKDFNNEADTPDNFQSRRPNTSFCFLDIRSPGLGDTAMYLCATSRSAGRYEQYFGPGTRLTVT.

The chain uses TRBV7-2 and TRBJ1-2; D unresolved. Germline loops: CDR1 SGHTA, CDR2 FQGNSA. V was trimmed by 5 bases and J by 0 bases, leaving 10 bases between them. The CDR3 extends over 14 amino acids. The CDR3 region has the DNA TGTGCCAGCAGCCCCTCCTCGTCTAACTATGGCTACACCTTC. Translation gives CASSPSSSNYGYTF. The full variable domain, its missing parts supplied by reference TRBV7-2 and TRBJ1-2, is GAGVSQSPSNKVTEKGKDVELRCDPISGHTALYWYRQSLGQGLEFLIYFQGNSAPDKSGLPSDRFSAERTGGSVSTLTIQRTQQEDSAVYLCASSPSSSNYGYTFGSGTRLTVV.

This clone has just one count. This chain joins TRBV5-8 and TRBJ2-5, with D possibly being TRBD2 (5 bases). Trimming took off 0 bases at V and 0 bases at J, with 9 bases between the two ends. This CDR3 comprises 15 residues. Per the germline V gene, CDR1 is SGHTS and CDR2 is YDEGEE. As DNA, the CDR3 is TGTGCCAGCAGCTTGGGGACGGGGTACCAAGAGACCCAGTACTTC. Residues: CASSLGTGYQETQYF.

The V call is TRBV11-2, the J call TRBJ1-1; maybe TRBD1 (5 bases). V was shortened by 2 bases and J by 5 bases, with 12 bases between the two germline ends. The CDR3 spans 14 residues. CDR1 and CDR2 from the germline V gene are SGHAT and FQNNGV. The CDR3 region is CASSLSNRGTEAFF. CDR3 bases: TGTGCCAGCAGCTTATCCAACCGGGGGACTGAAGCTTTCTTT.

The chain has TRBV4-2 and TRBJ2-5; D is possibly TRBD2 (7 bases). Per germline, CDR1 LGHNA and CDR2 YNFKEQ. The CDR3 length is 15 residues. Trimming pared 1 base from V and 7 bases from J, leaving 16 bases between. CDR3 protein: CASSQGVGGPATQYF. The CDR3 bases are TGTGCCAGCAGCCAAGGAGTGGGGGGGCCCGCGACCCAGTACTTC.